What follows are 5 T cell receptor beta chains derived from one specimen sequenced in a study of graft-versus-host responses after intestinal transplantation. Method: immunoSEQ multiplex PCR; TCRdb's copy keeps in-frame clones and lacks some. The table shows 130,000 or so clones, with 92% occurring only once. These TCRs are of unknown antigen specificity. The sample was unstimulated CD4+ T cells sorted from spleen or lymph node cells, taken before intestinal transplant. The receptors here all came from a human donor who received an intestinal transplant.

J is TRBJ2-7 and V is TRBV7-2; D is possibly TRBD1 (7 bases). The germline V gene encodes CDR1 SGHTA and CDR2 FQGNSA. CDR3 length equals 15 residues. Trimming left V 0 bases short and J 7 bases short, with 16 bases between. The CDR3 nucleotides read TGTGCCAGCAGCTTAGCCAGGTCCCAGGGGGGTGAGCAGTACTTC. Protein product: CASSLARSQGGEQYF.

The rearrangement links TRBV9 to TRBJ1-2, with D unresolved. Germline lookup yields CDR1 SGDLS and CDR2 YYNGEE. Trimming pared 3 bases from V and 8 bases from J, leaving 14 bases between. There are 13 residues in the CDR3. This CDR3 is CASSAHPGRGYTF. As DNA, the CDR3 is TGTGCCAGCAGCGCGCACCCTGGACGAGGCTACACCTTC.

The chain is built from TRBV14 and TRBJ2-5; 7 positions match TRBD2. The DNA matches TRBJ2-7 better at its end, which makes the J call doubtful. CDR1 SGHDN and CDR2 FVKESK come from the germline V gene. The CDR3 is 13 amino acids. The CDR3 spells CASSRGTNYEQYF. CDR3 nucleotides: TGTGCCAGCAGCCGCGGGACTAACTACGAGCAGTACTTC.

This clone was counted only a few times. The CDR3 DNA follows: TGTGCCAGTAGTTCTTCAGTGTTCGGTGAGCAGTTCTTC. This encodes CASSSSVFGEQFF. The chain combines TRBV19 with TRBJ2-1; no firm D call. Germline lookup yields CDR1 LNHDA and CDR2 SQIVND (reference sequence). This CDR3 has 13 residues. With 5 bases removed from V and 9 bases from J, the gap between germline ends came to 14 bases.

The chain carries TRBV19 and TRBJ1-5; D uncertain. The CDR3 has 13 residues. V was shortened by 5 bases and J by 1 base, with 6 bases between the two germline ends. Germline CDR1 is LNHDA and CDR2 is SQIVND (reference sequence). DNA of the CDR3: TGTGCCAGTAGTCTACAGAGCAATCAGCCCCAGCATTTT. Translation: CASSLQSNQPQHF.